A single sample is the source of the 6 T cell receptor beta chains below, sequenced in a study of siplizumab effects on memory and regulatory T cells. TCRdb's copy holds only in-frame clones and misses some; the assay was immunoSEQ multiplex PCR. The sample carries tens of thousands of clones, 90% to 95% recorded once. Sequences were obtained from CD8+ T cells sorted from blood. These TCRs come from a human donor in good health.

The chain carries TRBV11-2 and TRBJ1-2; D unresolved. The CDR3 sequence is 16 residues long. Germline loops: CDR1 SGHAT, CDR2 FQNNGV. Trimming shortened V by 1 base and J by 7 bases, and 19 bases separated the two germline ends. The CDR3 sequence: CASSLVSQGQATGYTF. The CDR3 coding sequence is TGTGCCAGCAGCTTAGTATCCCAAGGGCAGGCAACTGGCTACACCTTC.

V gene TRBV27 combines with J gene TRBJ1-1, with D uncertain. Trimming took off 2 bases at V and 4 bases at J, with 8 bases between the two ends. Germline V gene lookup returns CDR1 MNHEY and CDR2 SMNVEV (reference sequence). CDR3 length: 13 residues. The CDR3, as DNA: TGTGCCAGCAGTTTAGGGTCGGGCACTGAAGCTTTCTTT. Encoded protein: CASSLGSGTEAFF.

The chain combines TRBV11-2 with TRBJ1-6, with 8 bases identical to TRBD1. J gave up 14 bases and V 3 bases, and 18 bases lay outside the gene matches. Germline V gives CDR1 SGHAT, CDR2 FQNNGV. The CDR3 extends over 17 amino acids. The CDR3 reads CASSLDSDRGLIVSLHF. The CDR3 DNA reads as TGTGCCAGCAGCTTGGATAGTGACAGGGGTCTCATCGTATCCCTCCACTTT.

CDR3: CASSLEGANEQFF. The CDR3 bases are TGTGCCAGCAGCTTAGAGGGGGCGAATGAGCAGTTCTTC. The rearrangement uses TRBV13 and TRBJ2-1; 7 bases are shared with TRBD1. The germline CDR1 and CDR2 sequences are PRHDT and FYEKMQ (reference sequence). The CDR3 is 13 amino acids. V was clipped by 1 base and J by 7 bases; unmatched bases: 1.

V usage is TRBV6-1 and J usage is TRBJ1-2; possible D gene TRBD1, 5 bases. CDR1 is MNHNS, CDR2 SASEGT, per germline. CDR3 length equals 12 residues. V lost 6 bases and J 7 bases, leaving 12 bases between the germline ends. The chain's CDR3 is CASRILTGGYTF. Written as DNA, the CDR3 is TGTGCCAGCAGGATACTTACAGGTGGCTACACCTTC.

CDR3 sequence (DNA): TGTGCCTGGAGTGGACTGGAACTTAGGGAGCAGTACTTC. It encodes CAWSGLELREQYF. This chain uses TRBV30 with TRBJ2-7; D gene unclear. The germline gives CDR1 GTSNPN, CDR2 SVGIG (reference sequence). The CDR3 covers 13 residues. Trimming stripped 1 base from V and 7 bases from J, with 14 bases between.